This T cell receptor (beta chain) was found in a study of CD8+ T cells in alopecia areata. Investigators isolated RNA and reverse transcribed it into cDNA to act as the sequencing template. Sequencing was performed with immunoSEQ multiplex PCR; in TCRdb, only in-frame clones are kept and a portion is missing. The table includes 120,000 or so clones, more than 30% detected once. The CDR3 consists of 16 residues. Trimming cost V 5 bases and J 0 bases, with 14 bases left between them. Germline values: CDR1 MDHEN, CDR2 SYDVKM. This clone was recorded a few times. The receptor comes from a human donor with alopecia areata. The chain couples TRBV28 to TRBJ1-5, with D tentatively TRBD1 (5 bases). Sample: CD4+ T cells sorted from blood. As DNA, the CDR3 is TGTGCCAGCAGTCCCGGAGGCAGGGATAGCAATCAGCCCCAGCATTTT. Its translation is CASSPGGRDSNQPQHF.